This passage covers 8 T cell receptor beta chains from one sample sequenced in a study of response to subunit inactivated influenza vaccine. TCRdb independently ran MiXCR on the RT-PCR reads; one entry per CDR3 protein. The sample lists fewer than 700,000 distinct CDR3 sequences; 10% to 15% were seen once. Sample: PBMCs from blood, taken 35 to 45 days after vaccination. These TCRs come from a man over 45 who received an inactivated influenza vaccine.

This clonotype was counted many times. The V call is TRBV10-3, the J call TRBJ2-1; 9 nucleotides line up with TRBD2. In germline, CDR1 is ENHRY, CDR2 SYGVKD. The CDR3 runs to 16 residues. Trimming took 8 bases from V and 8 from J; bases not matched to a gene: 16. This CDR3 is CAIGGGISGSNDEQFF. CDR3 nucleotides: TGTGCCATCGGGGGAGGTATTAGCGGGAGTAATGATGAGCAGTTCTTC.

The sample holds a few counts of this clonotype. The J gene is TRBJ2-3, the V gene TRBV7-9; D is undetermined. The CDR3 consists of 12 residues. Germline CDR1 and CDR2: SEHNR and FQNEAQ (reference sequence). V lost 6 bases and J 10 bases, leaving 14 bases between the germline ends. The chain's CDR3 is CASSLPKGPQYF. DNA of the CDR3: TGTGCCAGCAGTCTCCCCAAGGGTCCGCAGTATTTT.

This clonotype was detected ten times or more. The chain links TRBV4-2 to TRBJ2-3; 11 bases fit TRBD2. This CDR3 has 15 residues. The germline gives CDR1 LGHNA, CDR2 YNFKEQ. The V segment lost 6 bases and the J segment 3 bases; nucleotides outside the gene matches: 5. The CDR3 reads CASSPTSGVTDTQYF. The CDR3 DNA follows: TGTGCCAGCAGTCCGACTAGCGGGGTTACAGATACGCAGTATTTT.

The J gene is TRBJ2-2, the V gene TRBV4-1; D may match TRBD1 or TRBD2 (5 bases each). Trimming pared 1 base from V and 6 bases from J, leaving 12 bases between. Germline CDR1 is MGHRA and CDR2 is YSYEKL. This CDR3 region has 15 residues. The CDR3 is CASSQGGSGPGELFF. DNA for the CDR3: TGCGCCAGCAGCCAAGGGGGTTCGGGGCCCGGGGAGCTGTTTTTT.

This clonotype showed up many times. V and J are TRBV5-1 and TRBJ2-2; D ambiguous. Germline lookup yields CDR1 SGHRS and CDR2 YFSETQ. Trimming removed 2 bases from V and 7 bases from J, with 6 bases in between. The CDR3 runs to 12 residues. This chain's CDR3 is CASSLGIGELFF. In nucleotides, the CDR3 is TGCGCCAGCAGCTTAGGGATCGGGGAGCTGTTTTTT.

This clonotype was seen many times. The V call is TRBV20-1, the J call TRBJ2-1, with TRBD1 matching 9 bases. Germline V gene data show CDR1 as DFQATT and CDR2 as SNEGSKA (reference sequence). The V and J ends lost 5 bases and 6 bases, in that order; junction bases with no gene match: 5. This CDR3 contains 13 residues. The CDR3 nucleotides read TGCAGTGCTTGGGGACAGGGAGGCAATGAGCAGTTCTTC. Translating it yields CSAWGQGGNEQFF.

This clonotype turned up a few times. The rearrangement uses TRBV28 and TRBJ2-1, with D unresolved. V was pared by 2 bases and J by 0 bases, with 8 bases between. The germline V gene has CDR1 MDHEN and CDR2 SYDVKM. The CDR3 covers 15 residues. The DNA of the CDR3 is TGTGCCAGCAGTTTAAACCGACGCTCCTACAATGAGCAGTTCTTC. Its protein is CASSLNRRSYNEQFF.

This clonotype was seen only once. The germline gene is not matched at one end of the junction; a read error may be the cause. The rearrangement uses TRBV19 and TRBJ1-1; D gene ambiguous. Looked up from germline, CDR1 is LNHDA and CDR2 is SQIVND (reference sequence). This CDR3 region has 13 residues. The CDR3 DNA reads TGTGCCACCCAAAGGTCCATGAACACTGAAGCTATCTTT. It codes for CATQRSMNTEAIF.